A single sample is the source of the 29 T cell receptor beta chains below, sequenced in a study of glioma-infiltrating T cells after dendritic cell vaccination. Profiling relied on immunoSEQ multiplex PCR, and the TCRdb table lists in-frame clones only, not all of them. The table includes fewer than 85,000 clones, roughly 90% detected once. The sequencing here drew on blood, taken before dendritic cell vaccination. The receptors shown here come from a human donor with glioblastoma.

The J gene is TRBJ2-3, the V gene TRBV13; 9 nucleotides align to TRBD2. V lost 3 bases and J lost 2; bases outside the gene matches: 3. The length of the CDR3 is 15 residues. CDR1 PRHDT and CDR2 FYEKMQ come from the germline V gene (reference sequence). The CDR3 is CASSLLAGLTDTQYF. CDR3 sequence (DNA): TGTGCCAGCAGCTTGCTAGCGGGGCTCACAGATACGCAGTATTTT.

The chain has TRBV19 and TRBJ2-5, with a possible D match to TRBD1 (6 bases). Trimming took off 10 bases at V and 6 bases at J, with 12 bases between the two ends. The CDR3 runs 11 residues. Germline loops: CDR1 LNHDA, CDR2 SQIVND (reference sequence). The CDR3 here is CATRRGKTQYF. CDR3 bases: TGTGCCACCCGAAGGGGGAAGACCCAGTACTTC.

The chain is built from TRBV5-8 and TRBJ1-2; D not certain. CDR3 length: 12 residues. Germline assignment: CDR1 SGHTS and CDR2 YDEGEE. V lost 0 bases and J 4 bases, leaving 4 bases between the germline ends. Here the CDR3 DNA reads TGTGCCAGCAGCTTGGCCTTCTATGGCTACACCTTC. This encodes CASSLAFYGYTF. The whole variable domain, filled in from reference TRBV5-8 and TRBJ1-2, reads EAGVTQSPTHLIKTRGQQATLRCSPISGHTSVYWYQQALGLGLQFLLWYDEGEERNRGNFPPRFSGRQFPNYSSELNVNALELEDSALYLCASSLAFYGYTFGSGTRLTVV.

The rearrangement links TRBV7-9 to TRBJ1-4; no clear D gene. Germline CDR1 and CDR2: SEHNR and FQNEAQ (reference sequence). CDR3 length equals 11 residues. Trimming removed 8 bases at V and 8 bases at J, with 9 bases between. The CDR3 loop is CASVGEEKLFF. Written as DNA, the CDR3 is TGTGCCAGCGTTGGGGAGGAAAAACTGTTTTTT.

This chain connects TRBV19 to TRBJ1-3, with D unclear. Looked up from germline, CDR1 is LNHDA and CDR2 is SQIVND (reference sequence). This CDR3 comprises 17 residues. V lost 2 bases and J 0 bases, leaving 14 bases between the germline ends. CDR3 sequence (DNA): TGTGCCAGTAGTATAAGTGGGAGCCCTTACTCTGGAAACACCATATATTTT. It codes for CASSISGSPYSGNTIYF.

This chain connects TRBV27 to TRBJ2-3, with D perhaps TRBD2 (6 bases). Germline CDR1 reads MNHEY; CDR2 reads SMNVEV (reference sequence). The CDR3 totals 15 residues. V shed 2 bases and J shed 4 bases, with 13 bases lying between them. CDR3 coding DNA: TGTGCCAGCAGTTTAGGACTCAGACTAGCAGATACGCAGTATTTT. It is translated as CASSLGLRLADTQYF.

The chain employs TRBV5-1 and TRBJ2-2; tentative D call: TRBD1 (5 bases). This CDR3 has 16 residues. V gave up 3 bases and J gave up 0 bases, with 12 bases separating them. The germline V gene has CDR1 SGHRS and CDR2 YFSETQ. This CDR3 is CASSYVPGSNTGELFF. In DNA, the CDR3 is TGCGCCAGCAGCTATGTCCCAGGGTCGAACACCGGGGAGCTGTTTTTT. Complete variable domain (other parts from reference TRBV5-1 and TRBJ2-2): KAGVTQTPRYLIKTRGQQVTLSCSPISGHRSVSWYQQTPGQGLQFLFEYFSETQRNKGNFPGRFSGRQFSNSRSEMNVSTLELGDSALYLCASSYVPGSNTGELFFGEGSRLTVL.

CDR3 region: CASSSRQGLNQPQHF. For the CDR3, the DNA is TGTGCCAGCAGCTCAAGACAGGGCCTCAATCAGCCCCAGCATTTT. The chain has TRBV7-2 and TRBJ1-5, with 7 bases that match TRBD1. Germline trimming cut 4 bases from V and 3 bases from J; bases unmatched to any gene: 6. CDR1 is SGHTA and CDR2 is FQGNSA in the germline V gene. The CDR3 runs 15 residues.

In DNA, the CDR3 is TGCGCCAGCTCCCGGGGGGGGGACTACGAGCAGTACTTC. Translating gives CASSRGGDYEQYF. The chain combines TRBV5-1 with TRBJ2-5; TRBD2 matches at 8 bases. The J call may be incorrect, as the DNA end agrees better with TRBJ2-7. In germline, CDR1 is SGHRS, CDR2 YFSETQ. The CDR3 totals 13 residues.

This chain connects TRBV6-4 to TRBJ1-1; D is unresolved. V was shortened by 6 bases and J by 1 base, with 9 bases between the two germline ends. Germline CDR1 is MRHNA and CDR2 is SNTAGT. This CDR3 is 13 amino acids long. The CDR3, as DNA: TGTGCCAGCAGCAAAGAGAGGAACACTGAAGCTTTCTTT. Its translation: CASSKERNTEAFF.

The chain links TRBV6-5 to TRBJ1-2; 10 bases are a match to TRBD1. This CDR3 has 13 residues. Germline-derived CDR1 and CDR2 are MNHEY and SVGAGI. Losses at the gene ends were 6 bases for V and 7 bases for J; bases not matched to a gene: 5. The CDR3 coding sequence is TGTGCCAGCAGCCGGGGACAGGGGCTTGGCTACACCTTC. Its protein product is CASSRGQGLGYTF.

A few counts support this clone. This sequence joins TRBV9 and TRBJ2-2; D is unclear. The CDR3 consists of 14 residues. Germline assignment: CDR1 SGDLS and CDR2 YYNGEE. V lost 6 bases and J 0 bases, leaving 9 bases between the germline ends. Here the CDR3 reads CASTKRSNTGELFF. The CDR3 nucleotides are TGTGCCAGCACTAAGCGCTCGAACACCGGGGAGCTGTTTTTT.

The V gene is TRBV4-2, the J gene TRBJ2-6; D is unresolved. Per germline, CDR1 LGHNA and CDR2 YNFKEQ. Trimming took off 0 bases at V and 0 bases at J, with 6 bases between the two ends. The CDR3 extends over 16 amino acids. The CDR3 loop reads CASSQDQDSGANVLTF. CDR3 coding DNA: TGTGCCAGCAGCCAAGATCAGGACTCTGGGGCCAACGTCCTGACTTTC.

The chain carries TRBV5-1 and TRBJ2-2, with D uncertain. The CDR3 runs 13 residues. V was clipped by 0 bases and J by 4 bases, with 4 bases between them. The germline V gene has CDR1 SGHRS and CDR2 YFSETQ. In nucleotides, the CDR3 is TGCGCCAGCAGCTTGGACGGCACCGGGGAGCTGTTTTTT. It yields the protein CASSLDGTGELFF.

This chain links TRBV6-1 with TRBJ1-1; possible D gene TRBD1, 6 bases. With 0 bases removed from V and 0 bases from J, the gap between germline ends came to 8 bases. This CDR3 has 15 residues. Germline CDR1 is MNHNS and CDR2 is SASEGT. CDR3 region: CASSEAQGMNTEAFF. In nucleotides, the CDR3 is TGTGCCAGCAGTGAAGCGCAGGGGATGAACACTGAAGCTTTCTTT.

The chain couples TRBV29-1 to TRBJ1-2, with 10 bases matching TRBD1. The CDR3 contains 13 residues. CDR1 is SQVTM and CDR2 is ANQGSEA in the germline V gene. V was pared by 4 bases and J by 7 bases, with 6 bases of the junction left unmatched. The CDR3 loop reads CSVADRGAGGYTF. DNA for the CDR3: TGCAGCGTTGCGGACAGGGGGGCGGGTGGCTACACCTTC. Variable domain in full (rest from reference TRBV29-1 and TRBJ1-2): SAVISQKPSRDICQRGTSLTIQCQVDSQVTMMFWYRQQPGQSLTLIATANQGSEATYESGFVIDKFPISRPNLTFSTLTVSNMSPEDSSIYLCSVADRGAGGYTFGSGTRLTVV.

The chain uses TRBV7-9 and TRBJ2-5; D is possibly TRBD2 (6 bases). V was pared by 7 bases and J by 2 bases, with 14 bases between. This CDR3 spans 14 amino acids. Per the germline V gene, CDR1 is SEHNR and CDR2 is FQNEAQ (reference sequence). For the CDR3, the DNA is TGTGCCAGCAACCTCGGGGGTACACAAGAGACCCAGTACTTC. Protein: CASNLGGTQETQYF.

The rearrangement links TRBV2 to TRBJ2-5; 10 nucleotides align to TRBD2. From germline, CDR1 is SNHLY and CDR2 FYNNEI. This CDR3 has 14 residues. Germline trimming cut 7 bases from V and 5 bases from J; bases unmatched to any gene: 7. As DNA, the CDR3 is TGTGCCAGCATTAAGCGGGGGGGCCGGGAGACCCAGTACTTC. Residues: CASIKRGGRETQYF.

The CDR3, as DNA: TGTGCCAGCAGCGGAAGACAGGTGTGGGGGGAGCAGTACTTC. Translation gives CASSGRQVWGEQYF. The gene calls are TRBV6-5 and TRBJ2-7; D might be TRBD1 (6 bases). CDR3 length equals 14 residues. Germline V CDR1 and CDR2: MNHEY, SVGAGI. V shed 6 bases and J shed 7 bases, with 19 bases lying between them.

The chain recombines TRBV27 with TRBJ2-7, with 8 nucleotides matching TRBD2. The germline V gene has CDR1 MNHEY and CDR2 SMNVEV (reference sequence). Unmatched junction bases numbered 10, after V lost 2 bases and J lost 7 bases. CDR3 size: 15 residues. The CDR3 DNA reads as TGTGCCAGCAGTTTAGGTGCGGGGGGCTCGGGGGAGCAGTACTTC. Encoded protein: CASSLGAGGSGEQYF.

The CDR3 reads CASSVVPGDSGNTIYF. DNA of the CDR3: TGTGCCAGCAGCGTAGTACCGGGTGACTCTGGAAACACCATATATTTT. The chain employs TRBV9 and TRBJ1-3; no reliable D call. Germline V gene lookup returns CDR1 SGDLS and CDR2 YYNGEE. There are 16 residues in the CDR3. Trimming pared 0 bases from V and 0 bases from J, leaving 10 bases between.

The chain carries TRBV2 and TRBJ1-1, with 8 bases lining up with TRBD1. The germline CDR1 and CDR2 sequences are SNHLY and FYNNEI. The CDR3 is made up of 15 amino acids. V was clipped by 6 bases and J by 6 bases; unmatched bases: 12. CDR3 sequence: CASSLLSGTGAEAFF. The CDR3 DNA follows: TGTGCCAGCAGCCTACTCTCCGGGACAGGCGCTGAAGCTTTCTTT.

The J gene is TRBJ1-2, the V gene TRBV29-1, with D perhaps TRBD1 (5 bases). V lost 4 bases, J lost 0 bases, and 6 bases lay in between. The CDR3 extends over 12 amino acids. Germline CDR1 is SQVTM and CDR2 is ANQGSEA. The CDR3 spells CSVAGPNYGYTF. The CDR3 region has the DNA TGCAGCGTTGCAGGGCCTAACTATGGCTACACCTTC.

The chain links TRBV7-6 to TRBJ2-7; TRBD2 is a possible D gene (6 bases). Trimming cost V 3 bases and J 6 bases, with 21 bases left between them. The CDR3 is made up of 16 amino acids. Germline-derived CDR1 and CDR2 are SGHVS and FNYEAQ. CDR3 in DNA: TGTGCCAGCAGCTTTCTTCCGGAGGCGGGGATCCGCGAGCAGTACTTC. The encoded protein is CASSFLPEAGIREQYF.

This clone was recorded a few times. The chain has TRBV19 and TRBJ2-5; TRBD1 might be the D (6 bases). The CDR3 has 14 amino acids. Germline CDR1 and CDR2: LNHDA and SQIVND (reference sequence). Deletions cut 6 bases from V and 2 bases from J, with 13 bases between. As DNA, the CDR3 is TGTGCCAGTAGACCCGGGACACTTCAAGAGACCCAGTACTTC. It encodes CASRPGTLQETQYF.

CDR3 loop: CASSEGSGNTIYF. In nucleotides, the CDR3 is TGTGCCAGTAGCGAGGGATCTGGAAACACCATATATTTT. The genes are TRBV19 and TRBJ1-3; unclear D gene. Germline assignment: CDR1 LNHDA and CDR2 SQIVND (reference sequence). Deletions cut 6 bases from V and 1 base from J, with 7 bases between. This CDR3 contains 13 residues.

V is TRBV5-1 and J is TRBJ2-7; TRBD1 aligns across 9 bases. The germline gives CDR1 SGHRS, CDR2 YFSETQ. CDR3 length: 14 amino acids. Germline trimming cut 3 bases from V and 4 bases from J; bases unmatched to any gene: 5. The CDR3 coding sequence is TGCGCCAGCAGCTGGGGACAGGGCGGATACGAGCAGTACTTC. This gives the protein CASSWGQGGYEQYF.

The chain employs TRBV6-1 and TRBJ2-3; TRBD2 matches 15 bases. The germline V gene has CDR1 MNHNS and CDR2 SASEGT. The CDR3 sequence is 15 residues long. With 4 bases clipped from V and 4 bases from J, the junction kept 0 bases outside the gene matches. The CDR3 coding sequence is TGTGCCAGCAGTGGGACTAGCGGGGGGGCAGATACGCAGTATTTT. This translates into CASSGTSGGADTQYF.

V usage is TRBV29-1 and J usage is TRBJ1-3; a possible D gene is TRBD1 (5 bases). V was pared by 4 bases and J by 0 bases, with 10 bases between. The CDR3 consists of 14 residues. Germline V gene lookup returns CDR1 SQVTM and CDR2 ANQGSEA. The CDR3 sequence: CSVGEGNSGNTIYF. The CDR3 DNA is TGCAGCGTTGGGGAGGGGAACTCTGGAAACACCATATATTTT.